A single sample is the source of the 17 T cell receptor beta chains below, sequenced in a study of T cell changes during pregnancy in multiple sclerosis. Sequencing was performed with immunoSEQ multiplex PCR; in TCRdb, only in-frame clones are kept and a portion is missing. This table holds 60,000 to 65,000 clones, 80% to 95% found once. Sequences were derived from peripheral blood, sampled in the second trimester of pregnancy. The source of these receptors is a female donor in good health, enrolled as a control in a pregnancy study.

The chain recombines TRBV27 with TRBJ2-2; D is unresolved. V lost 4 bases, J lost 6 bases, and 3 bases lay in between. This CDR3 has 11 amino acids. Germline V gene sequence: CDR1 MNHEY, CDR2 SMNVEV (reference sequence). This CDR3 reads CASSYSGELFF. The CDR3 DNA reads TGTGCCAGCAGTTACTCCGGGGAGCTGTTTTTT.

The J gene is TRBJ1-5, the V gene TRBV30; a weak D match, TRBD1 (5 bases). In germline, CDR1 is GTSNPN, CDR2 SVGIG (reference sequence). CDR3 size: 15 residues. The V end was cut by 0 bases, the J end by 7 bases, with 16 bases between. The CDR3 is CAWSVLGGAGQPQHF. CDR3 nucleotide sequence: TGTGCCTGGAGTGTACTCGGAGGGGCGGGGCAGCCCCAGCATTTT.

This chain uses TRBV2 with TRBJ2-3, with no clear D. The CDR3 is 13 amino acids. V gave up 5 bases and J gave up 5 bases, with 11 bases separating them. The germline gives CDR1 SNHLY, CDR2 FYNNEI. CDR3 sequence: CASSIRLVDTQYF. The CDR3 DNA follows: TGTGCCAGCAGTATCAGACTCGTAGATACGCAGTATTTT.

The CDR3 DNA reads as TGTGCCATCAGCCACGACAGGGAGCTGTCTGGGGCCAACGTCCTGACTTTC. It encodes CAISHDRELSGANVLTF. The rearrangement joins TRBV10-3 to TRBJ2-6, with 7 bases matching TRBD1. The J segment lost 1 base and the V segment lost 6 bases, leaving 9 bases of the junction unmatched. The CDR3 runs to 17 residues. Germline assignment: CDR1 ENHRY and CDR2 SYGVKD.

CDR3 residues: CASSLEGTGPMEQYF. CDR3 coding DNA: TGCGCCAGCAGCTTAGAAGGGACAGGCCCGATGGAGCAGTACTTC. The V gene is TRBV5-1, the J gene TRBJ2-7, with TRBD1 identical over 8 bases. CDR1 is SGHRS, CDR2 YFSETQ, per germline. The CDR3 spans 15 residues. J was trimmed by 7 bases and V by 2 bases; bases with no gene match: 11.

V is TRBV13 and J is TRBJ1-1; TRBD1 aligns across 7 bases. Germline CDR1 and CDR2: PRHDT and FYEKMQ (reference sequence). This CDR3 region has 15 residues. The V gene end was trimmed by 5 bases and the J gene end by 5 bases; junction bases not matched to a gene: 11. CDR3 nucleotides: TGTGCCAGCAGCCCATCGACAGGGTTGGAGACTGAAGCTTTCTTT. Translated: CASSPSTGLETEAFF.

V and J are TRBV2 and TRBJ2-4; 12 bases agree with TRBD2. From germline, CDR1 is SNHLY and CDR2 FYNNEI. With V trimmed by 6 bases and J by 3 bases, 21 bases remained unmatched. This CDR3 comprises 21 residues. The CDR3 here is CASRSPPTASGRARDKNIQYF. CDR3 in DNA: TGTGCCAGCAGATCCCCACCGACCGCTAGCGGGAGGGCCCGGGACAAAAACATTCAGTACTTC.

The genes are TRBV5-1 and TRBJ1-2, with D maybe TRBD1 (6 bases). CDR1 and CDR2 from the germline V gene are SGHRS and YFSETQ. V dropped 0 bases and J dropped 2 bases, with 14 bases sitting between them. CDR3 length: 16 residues. CDR3 amino acids: CASSLGTAALNYGYTF. The CDR3 DNA follows: TGCGCCAGCAGCTTGGGGACAGCAGCTCTAAACTATGGCTACACCTTC.

This clone occurred a few times. The genes are TRBV20-1 and TRBJ1-1; D not certain. Germline V lookup: CDR1 DFQATT, CDR2 SNEGSKA (reference sequence). Trimming pared 6 bases from V and 5 bases from J, leaving 10 bases between. The CDR3 length is 11 residues. The CDR3 is CSAKQATEAFF. The DNA for the CDR3 is TGCAGTGCAAAGCAGGCTACTGAAGCTTTCTTT.

The chain uses TRBV19 and TRBJ2-1, with 7 nucleotides matching TRBD2. The J segment lost 6 bases and the V segment lost 3 bases, leaving 8 bases of the junction unmatched. The germline gives CDR1 LNHDA, CDR2 SQIVND (reference sequence). The CDR3 consists of 15 residues. The CDR3 DNA is TGTGCCAGTAGTATGCGGACTAGTTACCTCAATGAGCAGTTCTTC. This sequence encodes CASSMRTSYLNEQFF.

This sequence joins TRBV7-2 and TRBJ2-3; 9 nucleotides line up with TRBD2. Germline V gives CDR1 SGHTA, CDR2 FQGNSA. Trimming removed 1 base from V and 6 bases from J; junction bases left unmatched: 5. The CDR3 spans 15 residues. For the CDR3, the DNA is TGTGCCAGCAGCTTAGTAGCGGGAGCGGGGGATACGCAGTATTTT. Translated, it gives CASSLVAGAGDTQYF.

The chain carries TRBV6-5 and TRBJ2-7, with 8 bases that match TRBD2. Trimming took 2 bases from V and 4 from J; bases not matched to a gene: 4. Germline CDR1 is MNHEY and CDR2 is SVGAGI. The CDR3 runs 14 residues. This CDR3 is CASSYAGTRYEQYF. DNA of the CDR3: TGTGCCAGCAGTTACGCCGGGACTAGGTACGAGCAGTACTTC.

The rearrangement uses TRBV15 and TRBJ2-7, with D possibly matching TRBD1 (6 bases). Per the germline V gene, CDR1 is LNHNV and CDR2 is YYDKDF (reference sequence). V was shortened by 0 bases and J by 3 bases, with 12 bases between the two germline ends. The CDR3 spans 15 residues. The CDR3 loop is CATSRDIQGSYEQYF. The CDR3, as DNA: TGTGCCACCAGCAGAGACATACAGGGAAGCTACGAGCAGTACTTC.

This clone was detected a few times. The chain carries TRBV19 and TRBJ1-2, with TRBD1 matching 9 bases. V was pared by 6 bases and J by 5 bases, with 4 bases of the junction left unmatched. Germline V CDR1 and CDR2: LNHDA, SQIVND (reference sequence). This CDR3 is built from 13 residues. The DNA of the CDR3 is TGTGCCAGTAGGCAGGACAGGGGATATGGCTACACCTTC. Its translation is CASRQDRGYGYTF.

The chain couples TRBV7-8 to TRBJ2-5, with 10 bases fitting TRBD1. Germline loops: CDR1 SGHVS, CDR2 FQNEAQ. The CDR3 is 15 residues long. V gave up 5 bases and J gave up 3 bases; unmatched junction bases: 6. The CDR3 bases are TGTGCCAGCAGCCCGCACGGGACAGGGGAAGAGACCCAGTACTTC. Its translation: CASSPHGTGEETQYF.

The chain carries TRBV18 and TRBJ2-5; 9 bases align to TRBD1. The CDR3 length is 15 residues. With 7 bases clipped from V and 4 bases from J, the junction kept 10 bases outside the gene matches. Germline-derived CDR1 and CDR2 are KGHSH and LQKENI. CDR3 sequence: CASFPGTGRGETQYF. The CDR3 DNA reads as TGTGCCAGCTTCCCCGGGACAGGGCGTGGAGAGACCCAGTACTTC.

This clone came up once. As DNA, the CDR3 is TGTGCCAGCAGCCTACCCCGACTAGCGGGAGGGGGCGAGACCCAGTACTTC. This encodes CASSLPRLAGGGETQYF. The chain uses TRBV11-2 and TRBJ2-5, with 14 bases matching TRBD2. V trimming: 5 bases; J trimming: 5 bases; junction bases outside the gene matches: 10. CDR1 is SGHAT and CDR2 is FQNNGV in the germline V gene. The CDR3 has 17 residues.